This T cell receptor beta chain was recorded in a study of cytomegalovirus exposure and HLA in healthy donors. Looking at the study overall: About 79% of 398 genotyped donors fell in the Caucasian-associated ancestry cluster. General study results and limits: It was only CMV serostatus that was available as immune exposure information. Among TCR beta chains, those listed as cytomegalovirus-associated numbered under 200.

CDR1 is MDHEN, CDR2 SYDVKM, per germline. The CDR3 has 12 amino acids. Primers included in the PCR were 60 Vbeta and 13 Jbeta primers. Profiling relied on immunoSEQ multiplex PCR, and the TCRdb table lists in-frame clones only, not all of them. This table holds 100,000 to 150,000 clones, around 76% found once. Note on this clone: Antigen: not known. One end of the junction varies from germline; a read error may be responsible.

This clonotype was obtained from a man in his 60s in good health and CMV-seropositive. Sequenced input: PBMCs. V gene TRBV28 combines with J gene TRBJ2-1, with unresolved D. The CDR3 DNA reads TGTGCCGGCAGTTTCGGTGTCAATGAGCAGTTCTTC. Translation gives CAGSFGVNEQFF.